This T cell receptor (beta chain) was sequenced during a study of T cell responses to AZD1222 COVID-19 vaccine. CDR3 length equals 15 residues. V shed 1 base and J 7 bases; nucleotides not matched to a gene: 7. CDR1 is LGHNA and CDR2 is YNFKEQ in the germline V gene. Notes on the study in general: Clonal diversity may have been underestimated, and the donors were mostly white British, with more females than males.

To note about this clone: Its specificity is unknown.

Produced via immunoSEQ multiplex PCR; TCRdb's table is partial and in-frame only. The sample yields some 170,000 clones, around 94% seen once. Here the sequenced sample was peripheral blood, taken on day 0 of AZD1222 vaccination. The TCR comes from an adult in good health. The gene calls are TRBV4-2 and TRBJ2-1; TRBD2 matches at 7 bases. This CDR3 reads CASSQGVAGVNEQFF. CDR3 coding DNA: TGTGCCAGCAGCCAAGGTGTAGCGGGCGTAAATGAGCAGTTCTTC.